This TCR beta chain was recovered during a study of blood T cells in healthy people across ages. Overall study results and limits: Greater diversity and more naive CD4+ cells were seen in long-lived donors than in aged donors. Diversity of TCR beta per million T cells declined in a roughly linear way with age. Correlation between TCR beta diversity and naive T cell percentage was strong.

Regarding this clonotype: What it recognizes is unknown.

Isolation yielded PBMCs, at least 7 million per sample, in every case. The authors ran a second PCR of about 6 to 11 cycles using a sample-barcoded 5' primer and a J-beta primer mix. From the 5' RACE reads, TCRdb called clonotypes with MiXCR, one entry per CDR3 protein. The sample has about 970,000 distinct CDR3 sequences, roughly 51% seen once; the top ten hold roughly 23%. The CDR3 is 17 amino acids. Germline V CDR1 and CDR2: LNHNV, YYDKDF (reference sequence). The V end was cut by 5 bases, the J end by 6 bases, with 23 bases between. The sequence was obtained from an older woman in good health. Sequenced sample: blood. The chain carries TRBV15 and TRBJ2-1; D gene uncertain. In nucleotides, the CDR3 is TGTGCCACCAGCTCGTCCCGTTCTTCCTTTATACGCAATGAGCAGTTCTTC. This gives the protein CATSSSRSSFIRNEQFF.